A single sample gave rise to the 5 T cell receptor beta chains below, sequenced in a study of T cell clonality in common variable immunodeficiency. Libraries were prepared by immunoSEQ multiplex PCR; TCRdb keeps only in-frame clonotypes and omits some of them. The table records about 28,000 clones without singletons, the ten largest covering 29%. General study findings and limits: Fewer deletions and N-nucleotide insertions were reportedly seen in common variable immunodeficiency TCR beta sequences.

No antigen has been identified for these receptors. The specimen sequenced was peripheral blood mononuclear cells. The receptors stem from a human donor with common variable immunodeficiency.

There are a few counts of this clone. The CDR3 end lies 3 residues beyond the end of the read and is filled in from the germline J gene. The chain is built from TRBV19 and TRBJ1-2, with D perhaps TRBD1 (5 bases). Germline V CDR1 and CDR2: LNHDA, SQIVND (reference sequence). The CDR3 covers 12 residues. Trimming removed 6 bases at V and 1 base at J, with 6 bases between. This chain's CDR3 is CASRDNNYGYTF. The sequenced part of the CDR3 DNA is TGTGCCAGTAGGGACAATAACTATGGC.

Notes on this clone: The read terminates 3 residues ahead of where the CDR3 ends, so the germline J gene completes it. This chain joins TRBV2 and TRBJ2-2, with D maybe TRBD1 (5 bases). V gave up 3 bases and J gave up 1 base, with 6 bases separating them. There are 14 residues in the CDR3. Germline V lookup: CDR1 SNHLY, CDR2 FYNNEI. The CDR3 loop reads CASSEQGNTGELFF. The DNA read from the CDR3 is TGTGCCAGCAGTGAGCAGGGGAACACCGGGGAG.

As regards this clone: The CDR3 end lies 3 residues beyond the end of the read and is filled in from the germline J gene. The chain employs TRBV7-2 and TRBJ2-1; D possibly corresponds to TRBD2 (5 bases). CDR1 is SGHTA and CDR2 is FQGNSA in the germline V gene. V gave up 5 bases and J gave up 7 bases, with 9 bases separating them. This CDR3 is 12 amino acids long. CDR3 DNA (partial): TGTGCCAGCAGCCTGAGGGTTAATGAG. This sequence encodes CASSLRVNE. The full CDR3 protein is CASSLRVNEQFF.

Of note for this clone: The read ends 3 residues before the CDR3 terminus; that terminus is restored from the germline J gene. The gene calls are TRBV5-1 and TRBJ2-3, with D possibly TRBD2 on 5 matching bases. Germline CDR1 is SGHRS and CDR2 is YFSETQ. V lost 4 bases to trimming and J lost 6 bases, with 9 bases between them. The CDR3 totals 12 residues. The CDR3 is CASSLRGDTQYF. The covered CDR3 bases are TGCGCCAGCAGCCTGAGAGGGGATACG.

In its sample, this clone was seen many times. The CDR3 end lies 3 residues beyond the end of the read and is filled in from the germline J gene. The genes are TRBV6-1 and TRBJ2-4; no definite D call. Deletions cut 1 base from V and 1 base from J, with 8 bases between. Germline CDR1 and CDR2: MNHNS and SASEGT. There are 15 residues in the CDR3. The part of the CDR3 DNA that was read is TGTGCCAGCAGTGAAGGGCCGTCGGCCAAAAACATT. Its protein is CASSEGPSAKNI. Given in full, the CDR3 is CASSEGPSAKNIQYF.